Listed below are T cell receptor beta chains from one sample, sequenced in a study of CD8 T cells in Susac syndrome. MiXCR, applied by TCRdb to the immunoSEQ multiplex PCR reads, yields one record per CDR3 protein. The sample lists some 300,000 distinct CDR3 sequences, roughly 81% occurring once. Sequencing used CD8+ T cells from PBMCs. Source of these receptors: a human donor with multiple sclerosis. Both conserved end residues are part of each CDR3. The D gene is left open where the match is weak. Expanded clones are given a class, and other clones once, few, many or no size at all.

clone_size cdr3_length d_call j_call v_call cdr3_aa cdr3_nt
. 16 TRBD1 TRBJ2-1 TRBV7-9 CASSGLTGGTYNEQFF TGTGCCAGCAGCGGCCTGACAGGGGGTACCTACAATGAGCAGTTCTTC
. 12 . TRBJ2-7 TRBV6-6 CASTEAPHEQHF TGTGCCAGCACCGAAGCCCCCCACGAGCAGCACTTC
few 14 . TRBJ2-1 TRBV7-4 CASSLHGVYNEQFF TGTGCCAGCAGCTTGCACGGAGTCTACAATGAGCAGTTCTTC
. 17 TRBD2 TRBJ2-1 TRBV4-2 CASSLGLAGLLYNEQFF TGTGCCAGCAGCCTGGGACTAGCGGGACTCCTCTACAATGAGCAGTTCTTC
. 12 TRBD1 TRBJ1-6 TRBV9 CASSQSGGRIHF TGTGCCAGCAGCCAATCAGGGGGCCGGATCCACTTT
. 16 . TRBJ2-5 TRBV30 CAWSPRNGIDQETQYF TGTGCCTGGAGTCCCCGAAACGGGATCGACCAAGAGACCCAGTACTTC
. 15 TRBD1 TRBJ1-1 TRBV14 CASGQDRGFDTEAFF TGTGCCAGCGGCCAGGACAGGGGTTTCGACACTGAAGCTTTCTTT
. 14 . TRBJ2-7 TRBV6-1 CASSTGEVVYEQYF TGTGCCAGCAGCACCGGAGAGGTAGTGTACGAGCAGTACTTC
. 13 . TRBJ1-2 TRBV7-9 CASSLGETYGYTF TGTGCCAGCAGCTTAGGGGAGACCTATGGCTACACCTTC
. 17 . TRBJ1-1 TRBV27 CASSFGPRPPRNTEAFF TGTGCCAGCAGCTTCGGACCGAGACCCCCAAGGAACACTGAAGCTTTCTTT
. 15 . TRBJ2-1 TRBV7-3 CASSLIRREGAEQFF TGTGCCAGCAGCTTAATACGGCGGGAAGGGGCTGAGCAGTTCTTC
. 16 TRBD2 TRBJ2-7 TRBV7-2 CASGLAGSPRRYEQYF TGTGCCAGCGGGCTAGCGGGGTCCCCCCGGCGATACGAGCAGTACTTC
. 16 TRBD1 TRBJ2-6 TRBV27 CASSLGQGTGANVLTF TGTGCCAGCAGTTTGGGACAGGGGACTGGGGCCAACGTCCTGACTTTC
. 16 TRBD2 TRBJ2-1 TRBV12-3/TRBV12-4 CASRPPGLAAYNEQFF TGTGCCAGCAGGCCCCCGGGACTAGCGGCCTACAATGAGCAGTTCTTC
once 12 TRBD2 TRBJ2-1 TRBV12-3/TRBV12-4 CASSPVAGEQFF TGTGCCAGCAGTCCCGTAGCGGGAGAGCAGTTCTTC
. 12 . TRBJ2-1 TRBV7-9 CASSLATHEQFF TGTGCCAGCAGCTTAGCCACCCATGAGCAGTTCTTC
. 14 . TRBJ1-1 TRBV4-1 CASSQVQGYTEAFF TGCGCCAGCAGCCAAGTTCAGGGGTACACTGAAGCTTTCTTT
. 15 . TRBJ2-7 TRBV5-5 CASSVRSRVSYEQYF TGTGCCAGCAGCGTTCGGAGCCGTGTATCCTACGAGCAGTACTTC
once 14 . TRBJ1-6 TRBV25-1 CASSEEGLVSPLHF TGTGCCAGCAGTGAAGAGGGGTTGGTCTCACCCCTCCACTTT
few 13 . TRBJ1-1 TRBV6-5 CASSYSMNTEAFF TGTGCCAGCAGTTACTCGATGAACACTGAAGCTTTCTTT
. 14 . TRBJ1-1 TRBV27 CASSSEGVATEAFF TGTGCCAGCAGTTCAGAAGGGGTTGCCACTGAAGCTTTCTTT
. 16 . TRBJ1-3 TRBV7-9 CASRALSGGPGNTIYF TGTGCCAGCAGGGCCCTTAGCGGAGGGCCCGGAAACACCATATATTTT
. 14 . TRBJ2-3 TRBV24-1 CATSGPGLTDTQYF TGTGCCACCAGTGGACCAGGGCTCACAGATACGCAGTATTTT
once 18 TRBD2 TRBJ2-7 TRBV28 CASSLGLAGSSVVYEQYF TGTGCCAGCAGTTTAGGACTAGCGGGATCCTCAGTTGTTTACGAGCAGTACTTC
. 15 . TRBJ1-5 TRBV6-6 CASSYSGGSNQPQHF TGTGCCAGCAGTTACTCAGGTGGGAGCAATCAGCCCCAGCATTTT
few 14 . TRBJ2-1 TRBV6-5 CASSRSETPYPQFF TGTGCCAGCAGCCGAAGCGAGACCCCCTACCCGCAGTTCTTC
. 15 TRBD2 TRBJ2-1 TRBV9 CASSVGDYRDNEQFF TGTGCCAGCAGCGTAGGGGACTACCGAGACAATGAGCAGTTCTTC
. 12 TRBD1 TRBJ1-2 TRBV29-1 CSGDRGYDGYTF TGCAGCGGAGACAGGGGGTATGATGGCTACACCTTC
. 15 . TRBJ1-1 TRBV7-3 CASSLVRGANTEAFF TGTGCCAGCAGCTTGGTCAGGGGCGCGAACACTGAAGCTTTCTTT